The clone carrying this T cell receptor beta chain was observed a handful of times. Its antigen remains unidentified. PCR was performed a second time for roughly 7 to 12 cycles using a sample-barcoded 5' primer and a J-beta primer mix. MiXCR, run by TCRdb on the 5' RACE reads, gives a single entry per CDR3 protein. Among some 750,000 distinct CDR3 sequences listed, 22% were seen once. Donors gave around 9.3 milliliters of peripheral blood apiece. Trimming stripped 1 base from V and 1 base from J, with 11 bases between. This CDR3 contains 16 residues. Germline assignment: CDR1 LGHNA and CDR2 YSLEER. This sample is drawn from a study of blood T cells in healthy people across ages. General study results and limits: Estimates drawn from one million T cells were deemed to understate diversity. Older age coincided with a roughly linear decline in TCR beta diversity per million T cells. Donor CMV status was unknown, possibly confounding expanded clonotype changes.

This chain links TRBV4-3 with TRBJ2-1, with D perhaps TRBD2 (5 bases). This TCR was sampled from a man between 65 and 79 years old in good health. The sequenced sample consisted of blood. The CDR3 sequence: CASSQGRTGSYNEQFF. CDR3 DNA sequence: TGCGCCAGCAGCCAAGGAAGGACTGGTTCCTACAATGAGCAGTTCTTC.